This TCR beta chain came from a study of T cells after yellow fever vaccination. Trimming pared 2 bases from V and 2 bases from J, leaving 4 bases between. CDR3 length equals 13 residues. From germline, CDR1 is ENHRY and CDR2 SYGVKD. MiXCR, applied by TCRdb to the 5' RACE reads, yields one record per CDR3 protein. Of around 550,000 distinct CDR3 sequences detected, 15% to 20% appear once; the ten largest clones hold more than 13%. The genes are TRBV10-3 and TRBJ1-5; D unresolved. Sequencing was performed on PBMCs, taken 15 days after the yellow fever booster vaccination. This TCR came from a man in his thirties or forties who received the YFV17D yellow fever vaccine. This chain's CDR3 is CAISEGGNQPQHF. CDR3 coding DNA: TGTGCCATCAGTGAGGGCGGCAATCAGCCCCAGCATTTT.